What follows describes a single T cell receptor beta chain. This clone's antigen is unknown. Per-base qualities were not stored, and no clone one base away is much larger. Whole blood was collected in K2EDTA tubes by collaborating institutions according to the institutions' own protocols. For TCRbeta analysis, collaborator samples were shipped as frozen whole blood, as isolated PBMCs, or as DNA extracted from either sample type. The data stem from a study of blood T cell repertoires in COVID-19 (dated by TCRdb to the early 2020s). Turning to the overall study: The collaborator samples originated in the United States, Italy and Spain and spanned the acute and convalescent phases of COVID-19. The prospective study material was composed of cDNA or gDNA derived from T cells, B-cell-depleted T cells, or PBMCs. The dataset comprised deeply sampled blood TCRbeta repertoires from subjects exposed to, actively infected with, or recovered from COVID-19. A freely available public database, intended as a resource for researchers studying the immune response to SARS-CoV-2, is where the repertoires were released. The samples were drawn from the first 160 participants of the ongoing ImmuneRACE study and from some 1,300 subjects provided by 6 global collaborators. Sample metadata almost always included a de-identified subject ID, COVID-19 status, age in years and sex. Where HLA class I and class II types were available, the types were taken from metadata supplied by the sample provider, not from assay-based typing. Summary of the overall study and its limitations: How much clinical and demographic metadata was included differed by source and by participant, and the metadata was provided uncurated.

The germline V gene (reference sequence) provides CDR1 SEHNR and CDR2 FQNEAQ. Trimming removed 6 bases from V and 5 bases from J; the gene matches leave 12 bases unexplained. The CDR3 starts with the cysteine, ends with the phenylalanine, and has 15 residues. Only CDR3 DNA is held: 45 bases, read in frame from base 1. TCRbeta CDR3 regions were amplified from genomic DNA using the immunoSEQ Assay, a bias-controlled multiplex PCR. As for how the authors treated the data: The number of nucleated cells in each sample was estimated by amplification of reference gene primers within the assay. To quantify the absolute abundance of each unique TCRbeta CDR3 rearrangement, sequence reads were collapsed and filtered. For each sample, productive Simpson clonality was calculated as the square root of Simpson's diversity index over productive rearrangements. Held by TCRdb, this immuneACCESS table contains in-frame sequences only and omits some clones. Under half of the omission traces to an unresolved V gene where checked; the cause of the rest is unknown. Clone size and the V and J calls come from that table; the DNA yielded D and trimming. The sample table shows 150,000 to 200,000 clones, and 86% are seen once. The top ten clonotypes cover 3% to 4% of the sample.

This receptor chain uses TRBV7-9 and TRBJ2-7; 8 bases in the junction line up with TRBD2. Material for sequencing was peripheral blood. This TCR was sampled from a man aged 65 to 79 with acute or convalescent COVID-19. The nucleotide sequence reads as follows: TGTGCCAGCAGGAAGCGGGAGAGTCCCCCCCACGAGCAGTACTTC. This encodes CASRKRESPPHEQYF.